One sample yielded the 19 T cell receptor beta chains listed below, sequenced in a study of T cell changes during pregnancy in multiple sclerosis. Using immunoSEQ multiplex PCR, the repertoire was profiled, and TCRdb retains in-frame clones only, with some absent. The repertoire holds around 36,000 clones, with more than 85% as singletons. Sequencing used CD8+ T cells from peripheral blood mononuclear cells, obtained in the first trimester of pregnancy. The receptors shown here come from a female donor with multiple sclerosis, enrolled in a pregnancy study.

The genes are TRBV5-1 and TRBJ2-2; D ambiguous. V lost 0 bases to trimming and J lost 5 bases, with 14 bases between them. The germline gives CDR1 SGHRS, CDR2 YFSETQ. The CDR3 totals 16 residues. Written as DNA, the CDR3 is TGCGCCAGCAGCTTGGATATAGGTCGGGTAACCGGGGAGCTGTTTTTT. It translates to CASSLDIGRVTGELFF.

The chain employs TRBV6-1 and TRBJ1-2; 12 bases line up with TRBD1. Per the germline V gene, CDR1 is MNHNS and CDR2 is SASEGT. V shed 2 bases and J 7 bases; nucleotides not matched to a gene: 5. The CDR3 is 15 residues long. Here the CDR3 reads CASSETGTGGSGYTF. DNA of the CDR3: TGTGCCAGCAGTGAAACCGGGACAGGGGGCTCTGGCTACACCTTC.

To note about this clone: Other DNA sequences in the same sample also yield this CDR3. The chain is built from TRBV7-3 and TRBJ2-3; a possible D gene is TRBD2 (5 bases). Germline V gene sequence: CDR1 SGHTA, CDR2 FQGTGA. This CDR3 comprises 15 residues. With 0 bases removed from V and 0 bases from J, the gap between germline ends came to 7 bases. CDR3 in DNA: TGTGCCAGCAGCTTAACCGGCGGGAGCACAGATACGCAGTATTTT. Amino acids: CASSLTGGSTDTQYF.

The chain links TRBV6-1 to TRBJ1-6; D unresolved. Per germline, CDR1 MNHNS and CDR2 SASEGT. The V and J ends lost 2 bases and 0 bases respectively, with 23 bases between them. The CDR3 sequence is 21 residues long. The CDR3 nucleotides read TGTGCCAGCAGTGAATTTGAGTTGCTGGAGGGAGAGAGCTCCTATAATTCACCCCTCCACTTT. Translated: CASSEFELLEGESSYNSPLHF.

The rearrangement uses TRBV2 and TRBJ2-5, with D possibly being TRBD1 (6 bases). The CDR3 loop spans 12 amino acids. CDR1 is SNHLY, CDR2 FYNNEI, per germline. Trimming took 6 bases from V and 2 from J, leaving 7 bases between them. CDR3 DNA: TGTGCCAGCAGAGGACAGCAAGAGACCCAGTACTTC. Protein: CASRGQQETQYF.

The chain recombines TRBV7-9 with TRBJ1-6, with 8 nucleotides matching TRBD1. Germline V gene data show CDR1 as SEHNR and CDR2 as FQNEAQ (reference sequence). J lost 7 bases, V lost 10 bases, and 12 bases had no gene match. The CDR3 totals 15 residues. CDR3 DNA: TGTGCCACCGAAGAATTTAACAGGGGGAATTCACCCCTCCACTTT. It translates to CATEEFNRGNSPLHF.

V gene TRBV9 combines with J gene TRBJ2-3, with D perhaps matching TRBD1 (5 bases). The germline V gene has CDR1 SGDLS and CDR2 YYNGEE. V was clipped by 4 bases and J by 6 bases, with 12 bases between them. This CDR3 is built from 13 residues. The CDR3 DNA reads TGTGCCAGCAGCCCGACAGCGTTTGATACGCAGTATTTT. Translated, it gives CASSPTAFDTQYF.

This chain uses TRBV7-6 with TRBJ2-3, with a possible D match to TRBD1 (6 bases). Deletions cut 4 bases from V and 2 bases from J, with 16 bases between. Germline V gene sequence: CDR1 SGHVS, CDR2 FNYEAQ. The length of the CDR3 is 16 residues. CDR3 sequence reads: CASSSVVGASTDTQYF. CDR3 in DNA: TGTGCCAGCAGCTCCGTCGTGGGGGCGTCCACAGATACGCAGTATTTT.

The chain is built from TRBV6-4 and TRBJ2-2, with a tentative D call TRBD2 (6 bases). Looked up from germline, CDR1 is MRHNA and CDR2 is SNTAGT. The CDR3 is 15 amino acids. Trimming took 4 bases from V and 2 from J, leaving 11 bases between them. The chain's CDR3 is CASSGGLGNTGELFF. Written as DNA, the CDR3 is TGTGCCAGCAGTGGGGGACTGGGAAACACCGGGGAGCTGTTTTTT.

This chain connects TRBV9 to TRBJ1-1; D unclear. In germline, CDR1 is SGDLS, CDR2 YYNGEE. The germline V and J ends were trimmed by 1 base and 4 bases, with 11 bases remaining between them. This CDR3 has 14 amino acids. CDR3 coding DNA: TGTGCCAGCAGCGTACTTCGGGAAGGCACTGAAGCTTTCTTT. This translates into CASSVLREGTEAFF.

The gene calls are TRBV7-8 and TRBJ1-4; 7 bases are shared with TRBD1. V was clipped by 5 bases and J by 8 bases; unmatched bases: 17. Per germline, CDR1 SGHVS and CDR2 FQNEAQ. The CDR3 covers 17 residues. The CDR3 here is CASSHLVETGMREKLFF. The CDR3 coding sequence is TGTGCCAGCAGCCACCTGGTAGAGACAGGGATGAGGGAAAAACTGTTTTTT.

V and J are TRBV30 and TRBJ1-2; 9 nucleotides align to TRBD1. The CDR3 is made up of 13 amino acids. The J segment lost 4 bases and the V segment lost 0 bases, leaving 0 bases of the junction unmatched. Germline assignment: CDR1 GTSNPN and CDR2 SVGIG (reference sequence). CDR3 residues: CAWSVGQGYGYTF. Written as DNA, the CDR3 is TGTGCCTGGAGTGTGGGACAGGGCTATGGCTACACCTTC.

The chain combines TRBV6-5 with TRBJ2-5, with D maybe TRBD2 (6 bases). V shed 2 bases and J shed 2 bases, with 9 bases lying between them. Germline V lookup: CDR1 MNHEY, CDR2 SVGAGI. The CDR3 extends over 14 amino acids. The CDR3 DNA is TGTGCCAGCAGTTACGGGCGGGGACAAGAGACCCAGTACTTC. Amino acids: CASSYGRGQETQYF.

The rearrangement uses TRBV4-1 and TRBJ2-7; no clear D. CDR1 is MGHRA and CDR2 is YSYEKL in the germline V gene. The CDR3 contains 15 residues. Trimming took off 4 bases at V and 3 bases at J, with 16 bases between the two ends. This CDR3 is CASSPEMGDNYEQYF. CDR3 nucleotide sequence: TGCGCCAGCAGCCCGGAAATGGGCGACAACTACGAGCAGTACTTC.

Turning to this clone: This specimen includes other DNA sequences encoding the same CDR3. The chain combines TRBV6-5 with TRBJ2-7; 8 bases match TRBD2. Germline V lookup: CDR1 MNHEY, CDR2 SVGAGI. The length of the CDR3 is 11 residues. The V segment lost 5 bases and the J segment 7 bases; nucleotides outside the gene matches: 1. The CDR3 bases are TGTGCCAGCAGTCCGGGGGGGGAGCAGTACTTC. It specifies CASSPGGEQYF.

In this sample, this clone turned up once. This sequence joins TRBV5-6 and TRBJ1-2; 7 nucleotides agree with TRBD1. This CDR3 is built from 19 residues. V lost 0 bases to trimming and J lost 6 bases; unmatched junction nucleotides: 20. Germline CDR1 is SGHDT and CDR2 is YYEEEE. As DNA, the CDR3 is TGTGCCAGCAGCTTGGAAAGACAGAGAGGGGGCGCCTCATATAATGGCTACACCTTC. Encoded protein: CASSLERQRGGASYNGYTF. Based on the CDR3 plus reference TRBV5-6 and TRBJ1-2, the full variable domain is DAGVTQSPTHLIKTRGQQVTLRCSPKSGHDTVSWYQQALGQGPQFIFQYYEEEERQRGNFPDRFSGHQFPNYSSELNVNALLLGDSALYLCASSLERQRGGASYNGYTFGSGTRLTVV.

The rearrangement links TRBV7-8 to TRBJ1-5; 7 nucleotides agree with TRBD1. Germline assignment: CDR1 SGHVS and CDR2 FQNEAQ. V was pared by 5 bases and J by 5 bases, with 12 bases of the junction left unmatched. The CDR3 is 16 residues long. The CDR3 is CASSPYVGQLDQPQHF. CDR3 DNA sequence: TGTGCCAGCAGCCCTTACGTGGGACAGCTAGATCAGCCCCAGCATTTT.

This chain uses TRBV10-2 with TRBJ2-7, with TRBD2 matching over 9 bases. The CDR3 is made up of 13 amino acids. V lost 9 bases to trimming and J lost 0 bases; unmatched junction nucleotides: 3. Germline CDR1 is WSHSY and CDR2 is SAAADI. The CDR3: CASSGGPSYEQYF. The CDR3 region has the DNA TGCGCCAGTAGCGGGGGCCCCTCCTACGAGCAGTACTTC.

The J gene is TRBJ1-2, the V gene TRBV9; no clear D. V was pared by 4 bases and J by 12 bases, with 16 bases between. This CDR3 contains 12 residues. CDR1 is SGDLS, CDR2 YYNGEE, per germline. The CDR3 spells CASSPQRGNNTF. Written as DNA, the CDR3 is TGTGCCAGCAGCCCGCAGCGGGGAAACAACACCTTC.